One and the same sample provided the 15 T cell receptor beta chains below, sequenced in a study of radiation and T cells in renal cell carcinoma. The time point denotes: blood 4 weeks post-SBRT, at nephrectomy. The treatment is: 15 Gy SBRT to primary tumor, nephrectomy 4 weeks later. The assay was immunoSEQ multiplex PCR, and TCRdb's table has in-frame clones only and misses some. The sample includes 150,000 to 200,000 clones, around 89% of them seen just once. The sample consisted of blood, taken from a patient whose treatment included radiotherapy and nephrectomy. The receptors derive from a woman aged 45-65 years with renal cell carcinoma.

The genes are TRBV4-1 and TRBJ1-5; TRBD1 agrees at 8 bases. The V gene end was trimmed by 0 bases and the J gene end by 5 bases; junction bases not matched to a gene: 6. The CDR3 runs to 16 residues. Germline V gives CDR1 MGHRA, CDR2 YSYEKL. In DNA, the CDR3 is TGCGCCAGCAGCCAAGAGGGCAGGGGGCTTGATCAGCCCCAGCATTTT. Amino acid sequence: CASSQEGRGLDQPQHF.

The genes are TRBV6-1 and TRBJ1-5; 7 nucleotides match TRBD1. Germline V gene lookup returns CDR1 MNHNS and CDR2 SASEGT. The CDR3 has 16 amino acids. J gave up 4 bases and V 4 bases, and 10 bases lay outside the gene matches. CDR3 coding DNA: TGTGCCAGCAGTGCCGAAGGACAGGTCAGGAATCAGCCCCAGCATTTT. It codes for CASSAEGQVRNQPQHF.

The chain is built from TRBV7-9 and TRBJ2-7; D might be TRBD1 or TRBD2, each matching 6 bases. This CDR3 region has 15 residues. Germline V CDR1 and CDR2: SEHNR, FQNEAQ (reference sequence). Trimming shortened V by 4 bases and J by 6 bases, and 19 bases separated the two germline ends. The CDR3: CASSYTRGPGAEQYF. In DNA, the CDR3 is TGTGCCAGCAGCTATACCCGGGGCCCGGGGGCCGAGCAGTACTTC.

This clone was detected only once. In DNA form, the CDR3 reads TGTGCCAGCAGTTGGACAGGGGTTGGCGGCTACACCTTC. This encodes CASSWTGVGGYTF. The genes are TRBV5-4 and TRBJ1-2, with 9 bases matching TRBD1. The V segment lost 5 bases and the J segment 8 bases; nucleotides outside the gene matches: 7. Germline-derived CDR1 and CDR2 are SGHNT and YYREEE (reference sequence). The CDR3 consists of 13 residues.

In its sample, this clone was seen once. The rearrangement joins TRBV5-1 to TRBJ1-5, with D hard to call. The CDR3 consists of 13 residues. The V gene lost 6 bases and the J gene lost 3 bases, with 10 bases spanning the gap. CDR1 and CDR2 from the germline V gene are SGHRS and YFSETQ. The chain's CDR3 is CASTREPNQPQHF. DNA for the CDR3: TGCGCCAGCACAAGAGAACCCAATCAGCCCCAGCATTTT.

This clone showed up just a few times. J is TRBJ1-2 and V is TRBV19, with no clear D. From germline, CDR1 is LNHDA and CDR2 SQIVND (reference sequence). The CDR3 covers 12 residues. Trimming pared 6 bases from V and 5 bases from J, leaving 10 bases between. CDR3 sequence reads: CASSDTEYGYTF. In DNA form, the CDR3 reads TGTGCCAGTAGCGACACGGAGTATGGCTACACCTTC.

This chain joins TRBV27 and TRBJ2-1, with 8 bases fitting TRBD1. Per germline, CDR1 MNHEY and CDR2 SMNVEV (reference sequence). CDR3 length: 16 residues. V was clipped by 6 bases and J by 1 base; unmatched bases: 8. DNA of the CDR3: TGTGCCAGCAGGGAAAGACAGGGGATATCCTACAATGAGCAGTTCTTC. Protein sequence: CASRERQGISYNEQFF.

The chain joins TRBV14 to TRBJ2-1, with TRBD2 matching 13 bases. CDR1 and CDR2 (germline): SGHDN, FVKESK. V lost 4 bases and J lost 7; bases outside the gene matches: 4. This CDR3 region has 15 residues. CDR3 sequence reads: CASSLGTSGANEQFF. The DNA for the CDR3 is TGTGCCAGCAGCCTTGGGACTAGCGGGGCTAATGAGCAGTTCTTC.

This chain uses TRBV7-2 with TRBJ1-2; 8 bases match TRBD1. CDR3 size: 15 residues. Germline V gives CDR1 SGHTA, CDR2 FQGNSA. The junction had 12 bases not matched to a gene; V was cut back by 5 bases and J by 7 bases. The DNA of the CDR3 is TGTGCCAGCAGCCAACACGGCGGACAGGGCTCTGGCTACACCTTC. This translates into CASSQHGGQGSGYTF. Using reference TRBV7-2 and TRBJ1-2 for the parts outside the CDR3, the full variable domain is GAGVSQSPSNKVTEKGKDVELRCDPISGHTALYWYRQSLGQGLEFLIYFQGNSAPDKSGLPSDRFSAERTGGSVSTLTIQRTQQEDSAVYLCASSQHGGQGSGYTFGSGTRLTVV.

This chain joins TRBV10-2 and TRBJ1-2; D gene ambiguous. Trimming pared 0 bases from V and 2 bases from J, leaving 7 bases between. The CDR3 runs 14 residues. Germline V gene lookup returns CDR1 WSHSY and CDR2 SAAADI. The CDR3 loop is CASSESARNYGYTF. CDR3 bases: TGCGCCAGCAGTGAGTCAGCCAGGAACTATGGCTACACCTTC.

The rearrangement links TRBV4-1 to TRBJ2-1; no clear D gene. The CDR3 runs to 12 residues. Germline V gene data show CDR1 as MGHRA and CDR2 as YSYEKL. V was pared by 0 bases and J by 15 bases, with 12 bases between. This CDR3 reads CASSQEVGPPFF. The CDR3 region has the DNA TGCGCCAGCAGCCAAGAGGTAGGGCCCCCGTTCTTC.

V is TRBV7-9 and J is TRBJ1-4; 8 bases agree with TRBD1. V lost 1 base, J lost 3 bases, and 4 bases stayed unmatched. The germline gives CDR1 SEHNR, CDR2 FQNEAQ (reference sequence). The CDR3 length is 16 residues. CDR3 sequence: CASSLGYRGANEKLFF. In DNA form, the CDR3 reads TGTGCCAGCAGCTTAGGCTACAGGGGGGCTAATGAAAAACTGTTTTTT.

This clone was seen just once. The V call is TRBV5-1, the J call TRBJ2-1; D might be TRBD2 (6 bases). V dropped 1 base and J dropped 4 bases, with 12 bases sitting between them. CDR3 length equals 15 residues. Germline V gene data show CDR1 as SGHRS and CDR2 as YFSETQ. The CDR3: CASSLRTGEYNEQFF. The CDR3 DNA follows: TGCGCCAGCAGCTTGAGGACGGGGGAGTACAATGAGCAGTTCTTC. Together with reference TRBV5-1 and TRBJ2-1, the CDR3 gives the full variable domain: KAGVTQTPRYLIKTRGQQVTLSCSPISGHRSVSWYQQTPGQGLQFLFEYFSETQRNKGNFPGRFSGRQFSNSRSEMNVSTLELGDSALYLCASSLRTGEYNEQFFGPGTRLTVL.

The J gene is TRBJ2-1, the V gene TRBV7-2, with 9 bases aligning to TRBD2. This CDR3 has 16 residues. J was trimmed by 3 bases and V by 2 bases; bases with no gene match: 5. Germline CDR1 and CDR2: SGHTA and FQGNSA. CDR3 nucleotide sequence: TGTGCCAGCAGCTTACTCGGTAGCGGGGGCTACAATGAGCAGTTCTTC. It specifies CASSLLGSGGYNEQFF.

The rearrangement joins TRBV25-1 to TRBJ2-5, with TRBD2 as a possible D gene (6 bases). This CDR3 is 15 amino acids long. V was trimmed by 1 base and J by 1 base, leaving 10 bases between them. Germline V gene lookup returns CDR1 MGHDK and CDR2 SYGVNS. The CDR3 spells CASSEFAGSQETQYF. Here the CDR3 DNA reads TGTGCCAGCAGTGAATTCGCGGGGAGCCAAGAGACCCAGTACTTC.